The clone carrying this TCR beta chain has just a few counts. Its antigen is unidentified. The donors, nominally healthy at sampling, likely had unrecorded immune exposures. This entry comes from a study of cytomegalovirus exposure and HLA in healthy donors. The PCR used 60 Vbeta and 13 Jbeta primers. Clones were sequenced by immunoSEQ multiplex PCR, and TCRdb holds only the in-frame ones, with some missing. The sample lists fewer than 70,000 clones; 75% to 85% were seen once. The study's findings and limits: No immune exposure information besides CMV serostatus was available. DRB1 showed the most TCR associations and HLA-C the fewest in a later analysis, as rates varied by HLA locus. Most of the CMV-associated TCR beta chains (in a later analysis) appeared to be HLA-restricted.

The CDR3 covers 14 residues. Germline V lookup: CDR1 MRHNA, CDR2 SNTAGT. The V segment lost 6 bases and the J segment 2 bases; nucleotides outside the gene matches: 5. V usage is TRBV6-4 and J usage is TRBJ1-2; 8 nucleotides align to TRBD1. Sequenced input: PBMCs. The TCR sequence derives from a woman aged 40 to 55 in good health and CMV-seronegative. CDR3 protein: CASSRGQGNYGYTF. CDR3 bases: TGTGCCAGCAGCCGCGGACAGGGCAACTATGGCTACACCTTC.